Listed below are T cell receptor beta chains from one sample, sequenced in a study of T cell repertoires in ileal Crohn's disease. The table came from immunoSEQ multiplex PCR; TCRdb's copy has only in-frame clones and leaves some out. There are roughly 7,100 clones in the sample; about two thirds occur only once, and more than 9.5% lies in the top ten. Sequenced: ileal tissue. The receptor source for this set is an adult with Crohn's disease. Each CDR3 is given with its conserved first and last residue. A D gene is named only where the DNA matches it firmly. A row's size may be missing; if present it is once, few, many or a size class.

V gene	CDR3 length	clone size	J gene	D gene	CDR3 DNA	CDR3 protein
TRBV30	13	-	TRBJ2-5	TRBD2	TGTGCCTCGGGACTAGCGGGAGCAGAGACCCAGTACTTC	CASGLAGAETQYF
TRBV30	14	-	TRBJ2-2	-	TGTGCCTGGAGGGCAGACTATAACACCGGGGAGCTGTTTTTT	CAWRADYNTGELFF
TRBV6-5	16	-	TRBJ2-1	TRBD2	TGTGCCAGCAGTTACTCGATGGTAGCGGGAGGTAGTGAGCAGTTCTTC	CASSYSMVAGGSEQFF
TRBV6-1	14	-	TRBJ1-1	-	TGTGCCAGCAGGACGACAGGAGAGAACACTGAAGCTTTCTTT	CASRTTGENTEAFF
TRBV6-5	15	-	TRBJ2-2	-	TGTGCCAGCAGTTACAGGGAGAGATACACCGGGGAGCTGTTTTTT	CASSYRERYTGELFF
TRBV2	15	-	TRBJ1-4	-	TGTGCCAGCAGTGCCCTAGGGGGAAACGATGAAAAACTGTTTTTT	CASSALGGNDEKLFF
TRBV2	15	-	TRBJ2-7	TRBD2	TGTGCCAGCAGATCGGGACTAGCGGGAGCCCACGAGCAGTACTTC	CASRSGLAGAHEQYF
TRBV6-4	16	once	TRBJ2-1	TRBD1	TGTGCCAGCACCCAGAGGGACAGGGGCTACAGCAATGAGCAGTTCTTC	CASTQRDRGYSNEQFF
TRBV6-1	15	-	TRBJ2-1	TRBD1	TGTGCCAGCAGTGAAGGGGGGACAGGAAGGAATGAGCAGTTCTTC	CASSEGGTGRNEQFF
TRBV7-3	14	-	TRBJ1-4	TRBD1	TGTGCCAGCAGCCCTACAGGGGGGAATGAAAAACTGTTTTTT	CASSPTGGNEKLFF
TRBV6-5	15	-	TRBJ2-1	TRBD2	TGTGCCAGCAGTTACGATAGCGGGGGGCACAATGAGCAGTTCTTC	CASSYDSGGHNEQFF
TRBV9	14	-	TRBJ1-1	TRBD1	TGTGCCAGCAGCGTAGGAACAGGGGACACTGAAGCTTTCTTT	CASSVGTGDTEAFF
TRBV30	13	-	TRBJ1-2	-	TGTGCCTGGAGTGTAATGCGAGGCTATGGCTACACCTTC	CAWSVMRGYGYTF
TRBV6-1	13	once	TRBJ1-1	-	TGTGCCAGCAGTATGAGGTTGGCCACTGAAGCTTTCTTT	CASSMRLATEAFF
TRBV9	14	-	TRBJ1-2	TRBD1	TGTGCCAGCAGCGGGACAGGGGGGAACTATGGCTACACCTTC	CASSGTGGNYGYTF
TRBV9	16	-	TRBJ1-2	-	TGTGCCAGCAGCGGAATCTCAGGGGCCCCCGGAGATGGCTACACCTTC	CASSGISGAPGDGYTF
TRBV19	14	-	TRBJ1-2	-	TGTGCCAGTAGTAGGTCAGGGGCTGACTATGGCTACACCTTC	CASSRSGADYGYTF
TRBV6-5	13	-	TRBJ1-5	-	TGTGCCAGCAGTTACTCATCTCGGCAGCCCCAGCATTTT	CASSYSSRQPQHF
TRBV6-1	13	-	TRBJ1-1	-	TGTGCCAGCAGTGGCGTCACGAACACTGAAGCTTTCTTT	CASSGVTNTEAFF
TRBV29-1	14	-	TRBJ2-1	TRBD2	TGCAGCGTTCGGACTAGCGGCGCCTACAATGAGCAGTTCTTC	CSVRTSGAYNEQFF
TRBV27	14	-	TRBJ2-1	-	TGTGCCAGCAGTTATCAGGGTTTTTCGAGTGAGCAGTTCTTC	CASSYQGFSSEQFF
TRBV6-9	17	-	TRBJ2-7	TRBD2	TGTGCCAGCAGTTATCCGAGCGGGGGGGCGGTAACTTACGAGCAGTACTTC	CASSYPSGGAVTYEQYF
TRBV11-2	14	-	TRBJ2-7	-	TGTGCCAGCAGCTTAGGACTAGGCCCCTACGAGCAGTACTTC	CASSLGLGPYEQYF
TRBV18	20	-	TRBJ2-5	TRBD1	TGTGCCAGCTCACCTACACCCCCTTACGACAGGGTGATAGACCAAGAGACCCAGTACTTC	CASSPTPPYDRVIDQETQYF
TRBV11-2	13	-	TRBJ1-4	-	TGTGCCAGCAGCTTAGATAAACGGGAAGGACTGTTTTTT	CASSLDKREGLFF
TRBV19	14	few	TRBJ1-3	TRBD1	TGTGCCACCCTGGACAGGATCTCTGGAAACACCATATATTTT	CATLDRISGNTIYF
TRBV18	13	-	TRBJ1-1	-	TGTGCCAGCTCACCTCAGGGGAACACTGAAGCTTTCTTT	CASSPQGNTEAFF
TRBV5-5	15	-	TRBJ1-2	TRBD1	TGTGCCAGCAGGGTTGTGGACAGGGAAGGGGGTGGCTACACCTTC	CASRVVDREGGGYTF
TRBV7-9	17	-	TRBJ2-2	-	TGTGCCAGCAGCGAACGGCGGGGCAGCTCGAACACCGGGGAGCTGTTTTTT	CASSERRGSSNTGELFF
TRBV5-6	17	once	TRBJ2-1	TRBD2	TGTGCCAGCAGGGGACTAGCGGGGACTTTCTCCTACAATGAGCAGTTCTTC	CASRGLAGTFSYNEQFF
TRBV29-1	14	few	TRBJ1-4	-	TGCAGCGTTGAATACGAGACAGACGTCGGAAAACTGTTTTTT	CSVEYETDVGKLFF
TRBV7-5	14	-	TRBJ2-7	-	TGTGCCAGAAGCTTAATCCCGCAGGGTGACCTGTTGTACTTC	CARSLIPQGDLLYF
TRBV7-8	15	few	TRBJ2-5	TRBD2	TGTGCCAGCAGACCTCTAGCGGGAGGGGGGGAGACCCAGTACTTC	CASRPLAGGGETQYF
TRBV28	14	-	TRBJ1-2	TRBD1	TGTGCCAGCAGTTTAACGGGACAGGCTAAAAGCTACACCTTC	CASSLTGQAKSYTF
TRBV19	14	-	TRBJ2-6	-	TGTGCCAGTAGTATAGACAGAGGGGCCAACGTCCTGACTTTC	CASSIDRGANVLTF
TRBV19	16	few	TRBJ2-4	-	TGTGCCAGTAGTGCCTTTCTCGAACTAGCCAAAAACATTCAGTACTTC	CASSAFLELAKNIQYF
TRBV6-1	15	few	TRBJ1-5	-	TGTGCCAGCAGTGGGGGCCAGGGGATGAATCAGCCCCAGCATTTT	CASSGGQGMNQPQHF
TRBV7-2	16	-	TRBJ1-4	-	TGTGCCAGCAGCTCGCATGCGGGGGGAACTAATGAAAAACTGTTTTTT	CASSSHAGGTNEKLFF
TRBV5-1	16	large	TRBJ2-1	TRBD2	TGCGCCAGCAGCTTGGAAGTAGCGGGAGACTACAATGAGCAGTTCTTC	CASSLEVAGDYNEQFF
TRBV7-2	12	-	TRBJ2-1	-	TGTGCCAGCAGCTTAGGAGGTCATGAGCAGTTCTTC	CASSLGGHEQFF
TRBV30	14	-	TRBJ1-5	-	TGTGCCTGGAGTGTCGGACACAACAATCAGCCCCAGCATTTT	CAWSVGHNNQPQHF
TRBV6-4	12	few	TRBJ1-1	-	TGTGCCAGCAGTGACTCGACGGGGGAAGCTTTCTTT	CASSDSTGEAFF
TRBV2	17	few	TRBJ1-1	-	TGTGCCAGCAGTGAAGCGCTTCTGGGCAGAAGGCCCACTGAAGCTTTCTTT	CASSEALLGRRPTEAFF
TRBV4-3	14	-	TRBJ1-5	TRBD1	TGCGCCAGCAGCCAAGGACAGGGAGATCAGCCCCAGCATTTT	CASSQGQGDQPQHF
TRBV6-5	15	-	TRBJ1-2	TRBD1	TGTGCCAGCAGTTGGATCGACAGGGTGGGCTATGGCTACACCTTC	CASSWIDRVGYGYTF
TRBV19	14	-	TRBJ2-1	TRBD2	TGTGCCAGTACTAAACTAGCGGGGTACAATGAGCAGTTCTTC	CASTKLAGYNEQFF
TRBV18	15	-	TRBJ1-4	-	TGTGCCAGCTCAATTTCCGGGAGGGCTAATGAAAAACTGTTTTTT	CASSISGRANEKLFF
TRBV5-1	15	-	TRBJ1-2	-	TGCGCCAGCAGCCCGGGGCCGCGAGCGGCGGGAGGCTACACCTTC	CASSPGPRAAGGYTF
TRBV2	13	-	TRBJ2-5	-	TGTGCCAGCAGCCCCGACAGGTGGGAGACCCAGTACTTC	CASSPDRWETQYF
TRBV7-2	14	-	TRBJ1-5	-	TGTGCCAGCAGCCCCTTCCGACGGGATCAGCCCCAGCATTTT	CASSPFRRDQPQHF
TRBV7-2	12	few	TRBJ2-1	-	TGTGCCAGCAGCGAGACTAGAGGTGAGCAGTTCTTC	CASSETRGEQFF
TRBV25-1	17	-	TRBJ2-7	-	TGTGCCAGCCACTTGAATTTCGCACAGGCCGACTCCTACGAGCAGTACTTC	CASHLNFAQADSYEQYF
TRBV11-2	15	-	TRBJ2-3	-	TGTGCCAGCAGCCCCTATCGGGGGGCTGCAGATACGCAGTATTTT	CASSPYRGAADTQYF